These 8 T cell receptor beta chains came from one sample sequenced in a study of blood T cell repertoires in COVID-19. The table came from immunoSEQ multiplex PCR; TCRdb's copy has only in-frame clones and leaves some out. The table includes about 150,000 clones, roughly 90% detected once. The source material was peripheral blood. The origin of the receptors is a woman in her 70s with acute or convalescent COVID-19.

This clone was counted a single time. CDR3 loop: CASSLGTVQETQYF. CDR3 sequence (DNA): TGTGCCAGCAGCTTGGGGACAGTTCAAGAGACCCAGTACTTC. This sequence joins TRBV7-8 and TRBJ2-5, with 7 nucleotides matching TRBD1. V lost 3 bases, J lost 2 bases, and 3 bases stayed unmatched. Germline CDR1 and CDR2: SGHVS and FQNEAQ. The CDR3 runs 14 residues.

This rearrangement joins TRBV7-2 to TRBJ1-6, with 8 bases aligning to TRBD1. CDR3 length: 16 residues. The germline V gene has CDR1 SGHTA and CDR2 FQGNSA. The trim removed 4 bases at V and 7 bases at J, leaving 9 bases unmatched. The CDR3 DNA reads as TGTGCCAGCAGCTCCCTTGGGCGGACAGGGAATTCACCCCTCCACTTT. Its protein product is CASSSLGRTGNSPLHF.

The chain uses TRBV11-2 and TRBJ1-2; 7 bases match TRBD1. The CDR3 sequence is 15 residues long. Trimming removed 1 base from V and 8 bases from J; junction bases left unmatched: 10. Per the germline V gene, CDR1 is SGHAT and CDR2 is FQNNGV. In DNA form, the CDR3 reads TGTGCCAGCAGCTTAGTGTGGGACAGTTCAGAGGGCTACACCTTC. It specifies CASSLVWDSSEGYTF.

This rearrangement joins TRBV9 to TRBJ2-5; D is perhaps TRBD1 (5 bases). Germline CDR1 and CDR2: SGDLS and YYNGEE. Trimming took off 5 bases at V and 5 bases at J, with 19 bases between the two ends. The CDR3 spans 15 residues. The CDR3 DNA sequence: TGTGCCAGCAGTCCTACTGGGGCAGGGTGGGAGACCCAGTACTTC. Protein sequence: CASSPTGAGWETQYF.

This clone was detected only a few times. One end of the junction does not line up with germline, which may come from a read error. The CDR3 DNA reads TGTGCCAGCAGCTTAGAGGGGATCAATAAGCCCCAGCATTTT. Its translation is CASSLEGINKPQHF. The rearrangement links TRBV7-2 to TRBJ1-5; D possibly corresponds to TRBD1 (5 bases). The CDR3 spans 14 residues. Germline V gene data show CDR1 as SGHTA and CDR2 as FQGNSA.

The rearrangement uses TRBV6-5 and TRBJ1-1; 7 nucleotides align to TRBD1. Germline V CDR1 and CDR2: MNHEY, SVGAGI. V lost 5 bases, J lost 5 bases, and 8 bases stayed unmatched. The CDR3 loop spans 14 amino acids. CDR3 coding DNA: TGTGCCAGCAGTAATGACAGGGTCGGAACTGAAGCTTTCTTT. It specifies CASSNDRVGTEAFF.

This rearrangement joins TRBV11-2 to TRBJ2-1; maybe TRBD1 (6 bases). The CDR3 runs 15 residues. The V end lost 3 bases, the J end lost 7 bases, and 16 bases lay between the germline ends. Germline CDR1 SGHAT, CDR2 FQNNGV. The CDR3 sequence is CASSFNQGLDNEQFF. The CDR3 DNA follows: TGTGCCAGCAGCTTCAACCAGGGGCTGGATAATGAGCAGTTCTTC.

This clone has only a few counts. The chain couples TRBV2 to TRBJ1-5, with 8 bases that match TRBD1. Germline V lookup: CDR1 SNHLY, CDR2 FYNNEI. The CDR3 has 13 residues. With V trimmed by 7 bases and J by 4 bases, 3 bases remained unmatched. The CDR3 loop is CASKGTGNQPQHF. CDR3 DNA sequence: TGTGCCAGCAAAGGGACAGGAAATCAGCCCCAGCATTTT.